This TCR beta chain is drawn from a study of CD8+CD57+ T cells in acquired aplastic anemia (dated by TCRdb to 2017 to 2018). Broadly, across the study: DNA extracted from sorted CD4+ and CD8+ cells had a mean of roughly 3 ug, with a range of roughly 0.19 to 27.4 ug. Mean read counts for healthy donor samples were 8.5 million to 10.8 million for CD4+ cells and roughly 12 million for CD8+ cells.

TCR beta VDJ combination and CDR3 sequence profiling used genomic DNA as the template. TCR repertoire sequencing was run on an Illumina HiSeq 2000. Regarding the original processing steps: TRBV/TRBJ rearrangement plots, CDR3 size and DJ length profiles, and Simpson's diversity index were used to assess repertoires. Whichever DNA sequence was most abundant in the deep sequencing data was defined as the immunodominant clone. CDR3 amino acid sequences were screened for sharing across subjects and compared with published repertoires and the VDJdb database. In TCRdb, the public reads were trimmed at Q25 with fastp and aligned with MiXCR, with productive beta chains retained. Each CDR3 protein gets just one entry, which takes the most common genes and DNA from the rows behind it. The V and J calls follow TCRdb's processing rather than the paper's. The sample data list just over 400,000 distinct CDR3 sequences, and about two thirds of these were observed just once. The ten largest account for 3% to 5% of the sample.

In the study, sorted CD4+ and CD8+ blood T cells from patients with severe aplastic anemia and from healthy subjects underwent deep sequencing of TCR repertoires. Ficoll-Paque density gradient centrifugation was used to isolate peripheral blood mononuclear cells. Before DNA extraction, CD4+ and CD8+ T cells were sorted by FACS or by magnetic beads. Details on this clonotype: Its antigen has not been determined. No qualities accompany the bases; no much larger clone lies one base away.

On the study overall, not on this receptor specifically: Patients and healthy controls showed no significant difference in CD8+ Simpson's diversity (P=0.060). Roughly 31 CD8+ CDR3 sequences were shared between patients and controls but appeared highly expressed in patients and within their immunodominant clones.

Reading from cysteine to phenylalanine, the CDR3 counts 14 amino acids. Only the CDR3 portion is preserved as DNA: 42 bases, with reading frame beginning at the first base. CDR1 and CDR2 (LNHDA, SQIVND) derive from the germline V gene (reference sequence). The trim is 3 bases for V and 2 bases for J, with a gap of 10 bases between the germline ends. The sequencing input was sorted CD4+, CD8+, or CD8+CD57+ T cells (not recorded which) from PBMCs. The chain employs TRBV19 and TRBJ2-5, and possibly TRBD1, on 6 matching bases. The sequence was collected from a human donor in good health, serving as a control. The DNA sequence is TGTGCCAGTAGTATGAGGACAGAGCAAGAGACCCAGTACTTC. Its amino acids are CASSMRTEQETQYF. Outside the CDR3, residues come from the reference TRBV19 and TRBJ2-5 proteins, so the full variable domain is: DGGITQSPKYLFRKEGQNVTLSCEQNLNHDAMYWYRQDPGQGLRLIYYSQIVNDFQKGDIAEGYSVSREKKESFPLTVTSAQKNPTAFYLCASSMRTEQETQYFGPGTRLLVL.